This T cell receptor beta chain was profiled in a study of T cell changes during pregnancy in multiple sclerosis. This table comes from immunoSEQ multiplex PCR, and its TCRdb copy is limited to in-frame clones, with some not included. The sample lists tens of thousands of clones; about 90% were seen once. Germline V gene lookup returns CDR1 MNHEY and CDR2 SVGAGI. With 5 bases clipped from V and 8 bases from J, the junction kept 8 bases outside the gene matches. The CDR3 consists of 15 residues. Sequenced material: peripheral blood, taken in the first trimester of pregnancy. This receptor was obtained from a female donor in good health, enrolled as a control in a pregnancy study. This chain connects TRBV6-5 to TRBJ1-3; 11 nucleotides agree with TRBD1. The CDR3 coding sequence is TGTGCCAGCAGTCGGACAGGGGGCACTCTGGACACCATATATTTT. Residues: CASSRTGGTLDTIYF.